This T cell receptor beta chain was sequenced for a study of technical replicates of blood from several donors. Using immunoSEQ multiplex PCR, the repertoire was profiled, and TCRdb retains in-frame clones only, with some absent. The sample lists about 66,000 clones; about 97% were seen once. The germline V gene encodes CDR1 SGHTA and CDR2 FQGTGA. The CDR3 consists of 14 residues. V was pared by 4 bases and J by 4 bases, with 2 bases of the junction left unmatched. This clone appeared a single time. The chain carries TRBV7-3 and TRBJ2-1, with 9 positions matching TRBD2. The sequencing input was T cells isolated from PBMCs. This sequence was found in a human donor in good health. The DNA of the CDR3 is TGTGCCAGCAGCTCAGCGGGAGGTTACAATGAGCAGTTCTTC. It codes for CASSSAGGYNEQFF.